The 2 T cell receptor beta chains given below trace back to one sample, sequenced in a study of Graves' ophthalmopathy and Graves' hyperthyroidism. TCR beta CDR3 amplification used RNA transcripts. HTBI-primed RT-PCR formed the first round, and a multiplex PCR formed the second. TCRdb fed the multiplex PCR reads into MiXCR, producing one record per CDR3 protein. The sample lists 350,000 to 400,000 distinct CDR3 sequences; around 20% were seen once. The sequencing input was peripheral blood. The receptors stem from a woman aged 18-29 years with Graves' ophthalmopathy.

The table lists this clonotype with many counts. The chain combines TRBV19 with TRBJ1-5; D unclear. Germline V gene sequence: CDR1 LNHDA, CDR2 SQIVND (reference sequence). The CDR3 runs to 15 residues. The V gene lost 5 bases and the J gene lost 0 bases, with 11 bases spanning the gap. The CDR3 loop reads CASSPRSYSNQPQHF. CDR3 sequence (DNA): TGTGCCAGTAGTCCAAGGAGCTATAGCAATCAGCCCCAGCATTTT.

The rearrangement uses TRBV6-1 and TRBJ1-2, with TRBD1 matching 9 bases. V dropped 2 bases and J dropped 6; count of bases not matched to a gene: 4. The length of the CDR3 is 14 residues. Germline assignment: CDR1 MNHNS and CDR2 SASEGT. CDR3 protein: CASSESRTGDGYTF. CDR3 nucleotides: TGTGCCAGCAGTGAATCACGGACAGGGGATGGCTACACCTTC.